Presented here are 4 T cell receptor beta chains from one specimen sequenced in a study of OX40 agonist ivuxolimab in advanced cancers. Clones were read by immunoSEQ multiplex PCR, and TCRdb kept only the in-frame ones, dropping some. The sample has about 55,000 clones, approximately 84% seen once. The sample consisted of CD4+ or CD8+ T cells sorted from blood, taken in a trial of the OX40 agonist ivuxolimab. The source is an adult with an advanced solid tumor such as melanoma, head and neck, liver or kidney cancer.

The CDR3 nucleotides are TGTGCCAGTAGTATTACCGGGACTAGCGGGTCAGATACGCAGTATTTT. The encoded protein is CASSITGTSGSDTQYF. The chain has TRBV19 and TRBJ2-3, with 12 bases aligning to TRBD2. Looked up from germline, CDR1 is LNHDA and CDR2 is SQIVND (reference sequence). V lost 3 bases and J lost 4; bases outside the gene matches: 5. This CDR3 region has 16 residues.

This clone was observed once. This chain links TRBV10-3 with TRBJ2-3; 7 bases agree with TRBD2. The CDR3 has 15 amino acids. The V gene end was trimmed by 2 bases and the J gene end by 3 bases; junction bases not matched to a gene: 5. Germline V gene sequence: CDR1 ENHRY, CDR2 SYGVKD. CDR3 protein: CAISEPSGSTDTQYF. CDR3 sequence (DNA): TGTGCCATCAGTGAGCCTAGCGGATCTACAGATACGCAGTATTTT.

V gene TRBV6-6 combines with J gene TRBJ2-3; TRBD2 might be the D (5 bases). The germline V gene has CDR1 MNHNY and CDR2 SVGAGI (reference sequence). V lost 9 bases and J lost 1, with 11 bases in between. This CDR3 is built from 13 residues. The CDR3 here is CASTFGGTDTQYF. The DNA for the CDR3 is TGTGCCAGTACTTTCGGGGGCACAGATACGCAGTATTTT.

The CDR3 is CASSQGGRGRFTDTQYF. CDR3 DNA: TGCGCCAGCAGCCAAGGGGGCAGGGGGCGGTTCACAGATACGCAGTATTTT. V and J are TRBV4-1 and TRBJ2-3; 8 bases map to TRBD1. Germline V CDR1 and CDR2: MGHRA, YSYEKL. This CDR3 comprises 17 residues. With V trimmed by 1 base and J by 2 bases, 8 bases remained unmatched.